Presented here are 14 T cell receptor beta chains from one specimen sequenced in a study of T cells after yellow fever vaccination. TCRdb used MiXCR to reprocess the 5' RACE reads, holding one entry per CDR3 protein. The data show 500,000 to 650,000 distinct CDR3 sequences, approximately 13% seen once. The material was PBMCs, obtained on the day of the yellow fever booster vaccination. All receptors come from a man aged 25-45 years who received the YFV17D yellow fever vaccine.

This clonotype was seen a few times. This chain links TRBV2 with TRBJ2-3, with D possibly TRBD2 on 6 matching bases. CDR1 and CDR2 from the germline V gene are SNHLY and FYNNEI. The length of the CDR3 is 13 residues. With 8 bases removed from V and 5 bases from J, the gap between germline ends came to 14 bases. CDR3 nucleotides: TGTGCCAGCCCTGGGGAGGTGGGAGATACGCAGTATTTT. Translating gives CASPGEVGDTQYF.

The rearrangement uses TRBV6-5 and TRBJ2-3, with a tentative D call TRBD1 (6 bases). Trimming took 0 bases from V and 6 from J, leaving 16 bases between them. Germline V gene data show CDR1 as MNHEY and CDR2 as SVGAGI. CDR3 size: 16 residues. The CDR3: CASSYSGAMAPDTQYF. The CDR3 DNA reads as TGTGCCAGCAGTTACTCGGGGGCCATGGCCCCGGATACGCAGTATTTT.

The genes are TRBV18 and TRBJ1-1, with D possibly matching TRBD1 (5 bases). Germline CDR1 KGHSH, CDR2 LQKENI. Trimming removed 3 bases at V and 0 bases at J, with 14 bases between. The CDR3 runs to 16 residues. The CDR3, as DNA: TGTGCCAGCTCACCCCGGGGCGCTTCCATGAACACTGAAGCTTTCTTT. Its protein is CASSPRGASMNTEAFF.

As concerns this clonotype: The junction does not match germline at one end; this may be a read error. The V and J genes are TRBV7-2 and TRBJ2-2; D might be TRBD2 (7 bases). Germline V CDR1 and CDR2: SGHTA, FQGNSA. This CDR3 region has 15 residues. CDR3 in DNA: TGTGCCATCAGCCTAGGGGGGGGGAACACCGGGGAGCTGTTTTTT. It translates to CAISLGGGNTGELFF.

This clonotype was found many times. This rearrangement joins TRBV7-2 to TRBJ2-1; D uncertain. The ends were cut back, 5 bases at V and 4 bases at J, with 6 bases in the middle. CDR3 length equals 12 residues. Germline lookup yields CDR1 SGHTA and CDR2 FQGNSA. The CDR3 coding sequence is TGTGCCAGCAGCCCGAGATACAATGAGCAGTTCTTC. Protein: CASSPRYNEQFF.

There are a few counts of this clonotype. The rearrangement uses TRBV20-1 and TRBJ2-3; either TRBD1 or TRBD2 may supply D (6 bases each). Germline V gene data show CDR1 as DFQATT and CDR2 as SNEGSKA (reference sequence). Trimming removed 0 bases from V and 4 bases from J, with 14 bases in between. CDR3 length equals 15 residues. The CDR3 sequence: CSARDIRGPPDTQYF. The CDR3 bases are TGCAGTGCTAGAGATATCCGGGGGCCCCCAGATACGCAGTATTTT.

This clonotype was detected many times. The rearrangement links TRBV29-1 to TRBJ2-1; D unresolved. The CDR3 contains 13 residues. Trimming stripped 4 bases from V and 0 bases from J, with 7 bases between. Germline CDR1 is SQVTM and CDR2 is ANQGSEA. The CDR3 DNA reads as TGCAGCGTTGCCAGCAGCTCCTACAATGAGCAGTTCTTC. Its translation: CSVASSSYNEQFF.

J is TRBJ2-5 and V is TRBV5-1; TRBD1 agrees at 7 bases. CDR1 SGHRS and CDR2 YFSETQ come from the germline V gene. J was trimmed by 5 bases and V by 5 bases; bases with no gene match: 9. This CDR3 is 14 amino acids long. The CDR3 sequence is CASRFRQGPETQYF. The CDR3 DNA reads TGCGCCAGCAGATTTCGACAGGGTCCCGAGACCCAGTACTTC.

V usage is TRBV29-1 and J usage is TRBJ2-1, with 9 bases identical to TRBD2. The CDR3 loop spans 11 amino acids. V lost 6 bases, J lost 14 bases, and 8 bases stayed unmatched. Germline assignment: CDR1 SQVTM and CDR2 ANQGSEA. CDR3 loop: CSVPLAGTKFF. The CDR3 nucleotides are TGCAGCGTACCTCTAGCGGGGACTAAGTTCTTC.

J is TRBJ2-5 and V is TRBV29-1, with D hard to call. The CDR3 loop spans 11 amino acids. Trimming cost V 8 bases and J 4 bases, with 11 bases left between them. Germline V CDR1 and CDR2: SQVTM, ANQGSEA. The CDR3 region is CSLMSGETQYF. As DNA, the CDR3 is TGCAGCCTCATGTCGGGAGAGACCCAGTACTTC.

V gene TRBV12-3 or TRBV12-4 combines with J gene TRBJ2-1; weak D call: TRBD1 (5 bases). CDR3 length: 14 residues. Trimming took off 9 bases at V and 4 bases at J, with 16 bases between the two ends. The CDR3 protein is CASAPPPGYNEQFF. In DNA form, the CDR3 reads TGTGCCAGTGCCCCCCCCCCAGGGTACAATGAGCAGTTCTTC.

This chain links TRBV2 with TRBJ2-7; 14 bases align to TRBD2. J lost 3 bases, V lost 6 bases, and 1 base had no gene match. From germline, CDR1 is SNHLY and CDR2 FYNNEI. The CDR3 contains 14 residues. The CDR3 DNA follows: TGTGCCAGCAGGGGACTAGCGGGAGTCTACGAGCAGTACTTC. As protein: CASRGLAGVYEQYF.

This clonotype was recorded at least ten times. This chain connects TRBV7-2 to TRBJ2-5; 8 nucleotides line up with TRBD1. J lost 5 bases, V lost 6 bases, and 8 bases had no gene match. CDR3 length: 14 residues. CDR1 and CDR2 (germline): SGHTA, FQGNSA. CDR3: CASSTQGVGETQYF. In DNA form, the CDR3 reads TGTGCCAGCAGTACACAGGGGGTAGGGGAGACCCAGTACTTC.

This clonotype appeared many times. The V call is TRBV4-3, the J call TRBJ1-6; D not resolved. Between the trimmed V and J ends, which lost 0 bases and 7 bases, there was a span of 13 bases. This CDR3 region has 16 residues. Germline V gives CDR1 LGHNA, CDR2 YSLEER. The CDR3 sequence is CASSQEYELRNSPLHF. The DNA of the CDR3 is TGCGCCAGCAGCCAAGAATATGAATTGAGAAATTCACCCCTCCACTTT.